This T cell receptor beta chain came from a study of technical replicates of blood from several donors. Trimming removed 4 bases from V and 4 bases from J; junction bases left unmatched: 3. This CDR3 is built from 14 residues. The germline V gene encodes CDR1 SGHAT and CDR2 FQNNGV. The assay was immunoSEQ multiplex PCR, and TCRdb's table has in-frame clones only and misses some. Among more than 65,000 clones listed, roughly 92% were seen once. The V and J genes are TRBV11-2 and TRBJ1-5; 8 bases line up with TRBD1. Sequencing input: T cells isolated from PBMCs. The clonotype comes from a human donor in good health. Here the CDR3 DNA reads TGTGCCAGCAGCTGGGGACAGGTTAATCAGCCCCAGCATTTT. This gives the protein CASSWGQVNQPQHF.